This TCR beta chain is from a study of CD8 T cells in ankylosing spondylitis. Study observations and caveats: Ankylosing spondylitis blood appeared to carry a characteristic TCR beta motif of under ten highly homologous variants.

To note about this clonotype: Its antigen is still unknown.

V lost 5 bases, J lost 6 bases, and 10 bases stayed unmatched. This CDR3 has 15 residues. The germline V gene has CDR1 KGHSH and CDR2 LQKENI. TCRdb re-derived calls from the 5' RACE reads in MiXCR, one entry per CDR3 protein. Of a few hundred thousand distinct CDR3 sequences listed, approximately 20% are singletons. The chain couples TRBV18 to TRBJ2-1, with 7 bases lining up with TRBD2. The clonotype comes from a male donor with ankylosing spondylitis. Sequenced sample: blood, either unsorted or a sorted T cell fraction (not recorded which). CDR3 in amino acids: CASSSYGGSGNEQFF. CDR3 nucleotides: TGTGCCAGCTCATCCTACGGCGGGAGTGGCAATGAGCAGTTCTTC.